Listed below are T cell receptor beta chains from one sample, sequenced in a study of blood T cell repertoires in COVID-19. TCRdb keeps only in-frame clones here, not all; method: immunoSEQ multiplex PCR. There are 200,000 to 300,000 clones in the sample; around 90% occur only once, and roughly 5.6% lies in the top ten. The sequencing sample was made of peripheral blood. Receptor source: a woman between 55 and 75 years old with COVID-19, enrolled during active disease. CDR3s include the opening cysteine and the closing phenylalanine or tryptophan. D genes are given only for firm matches. Part of the rows lack a size; the others show once, few, many or a class for expanded clones.

j_call,v_call,d_call,clone_size,cdr3_nt,cdr3_aa
TRBJ2-2,TRBV11-2,.,.,TGTGCCAGCACCTCCGGTGCATCCGGGGAGCTGTTTTTT,CASTSGASGELFF
TRBJ1-4,TRBV4-3,.,once,TGCGCCAGCAGCCAAGACTACAGGGTCGTGACTAATGAAAAACTGTTTTTT,CASSQDYRVVTNEKLFF
TRBJ2-1,TRBV24-1,.,.,TGTGCCACCAGTGATTTTGGACATCGAGGTGGTGAGCAGTTCTTC,CATSDFGHRGGEQFF
TRBJ1-5,TRBV28,.,.,TGTGCCAGCAGCTCTGGGCAGGGCAATCAGCCCCAGCATTTT,CASSSGQGNQPQHF
TRBJ1-5,TRBV30,.,.,TGTGCCTGGAGCTCGGCGGGGCCTCAGCCCCAGCATTTT,CAWSSAGPQPQHF
TRBJ2-1,TRBV29-1,.,.,TGCAGCGTTGAGGGCGCGCGGGGCAGGGATGAGCAGTTCTTC,CSVEGARGRDEQFF
TRBJ1-4,TRBV4-1,.,.,TGCGCCAGCAGCCACCCTCCAGGAGGGCAGCCCGATGAAAAACTGTTTTTT,CASSHPPGGQPDEKLFF
TRBJ1-3,TRBV7-8,.,.,TGTGCCAGCAGCTTAGGGGGAGGGCCCTCTGGAAACACCATATATTTT,CASSLGGGPSGNTIYF
TRBJ1-5,TRBV27,TRBD1,.,TGTGCCAGCAGCCCCATCACCGGGACAGGGTTGTGGGTGCCCCAGCATTTT,CASSPITGTGLWVPQHF
TRBJ1-2,TRBV7-3,.,few,TGTGCCAGCAGCCCCTCGGGGGGGTCTAACTATGGCTACACCTTC,CASSPSGGSNYGYTF
TRBJ1-6,TRBV5-1,TRBD1,.,TGCGCCAGCAGCTCGGGACAGCCGAGCTCCTATAATTCACCCCTCCACTTT,CASSSGQPSSYNSPLHF
TRBJ1-1,TRBV25-1,.,.,TGTGCCAGCAGTAGACACGGACTGATGAACACTGAAGCTTTCTTT,CASSRHGLMNTEAFF
TRBJ2-1,TRBV10-3,TRBD2,.,TGTGCCATCAGTGACCCGGGACTAGCGGGACGTTTCAATGAGCAGTTCTTC,CAISDPGLAGRFNEQFF
TRBJ1-6,TRBV6-2/TRBV6-3,TRBD1,.,TGTGCCAGCAGCCCTAAAACGGACAGGGGAAATAATTCACCCCTCCACTTT,CASSPKTDRGNNSPLHF
TRBJ1-2,TRBV5-1,.,.,TGCGCCAGCAGCATGGGGTATGCAGGGGATGGCTATGGCTACACCTTC,CASSMGYAGDGYGYTF
TRBJ1-2,TRBV25-1,.,.,TGTGCCAGCAGTGAAACAGGGCTCTATGGCTACACCTTC,CASSETGLYGYTF
TRBJ2-2,TRBV18,.,.,TGTGCCAGCTCACCAATCAAAACGAACACCGGGGAGCTGTTTTTT,CASSPIKTNTGELFF
TRBJ1-3,TRBV5-8,.,few,TGTGCCAGCAGCTTGGCGAGTTCTGGAAACACCATATATTTT,CASSLASSGNTIYF
TRBJ2-1,TRBV9,.,once,TGTGCCAGCAGCCGCCGACTAGATTTGTACAATGAGCAGTTCTTC,CASSRRLDLYNEQFF
TRBJ2-3,TRBV10-3,TRBD1,.,TGTGCCATCAGTGAGATCCGGGGACAGGGGGGCGCAGATACGCAGTATTTT,CAISEIRGQGGADTQYF
TRBJ2-3,TRBV6-5,.,.,TGTGCCTGCTACGGGACAGATACGCAGTATTTT,CACYGTDTQYF
TRBJ2-7,TRBV5-8,.,.,TGTGCCAGCAGCTTGCGGGGAACCTACGAGCAGTACTTC,CASSLRGTYEQYF